The 32 T cell receptor beta chains below all came from one sample that was sequenced in a study of cytomegalovirus exposure and HLA in healthy donors. The PCR used 60 Vbeta and 13 Jbeta primers. Profiling relied on immunoSEQ multiplex PCR, and the TCRdb table lists in-frame clones only, not all of them. The table includes around 200,000 clones, more than 75% detected once. Sequenced sample: PBMCs. The receptors shown here come from a man aged 40-50 years in good health and CMV-seropositive.

The rearrangement joins TRBV7-2 to TRBJ1-1, with D hard to call. The CDR3 is 16 amino acids. The V gene lost 1 base and the J gene lost 1 base, with 13 bases spanning the gap. Germline V gene sequence: CDR1 SGHTA, CDR2 FQGNSA. CDR3 in amino acids: CASSLVAASPNTEAFF. The CDR3 bases are TGTGCCAGCAGCTTAGTGGCGGCATCCCCGAACACTGAAGCTTTCTTT.

The V gene is TRBV6-5, the J gene TRBJ2-1; TRBD2 matches 8 bases. The germline CDR1 and CDR2 sequences are MNHEY and SVGAGI. Trimming cost V 5 bases and J 6 bases; bases outside gene matches: 6. The CDR3 runs 14 residues. CDR3 in amino acids: CASSPSGGGNEQFF. CDR3 sequence (DNA): TGTGCCAGCAGTCCAAGCGGGGGCGGCAATGAGCAGTTCTTC.

This chain joins TRBV5-6 and TRBJ1-3; D is perhaps TRBD1 (5 bases). Trimming took 1 base from V and 3 from J, leaving 11 bases between them. The CDR3 loop spans 15 amino acids. The germline V gene encodes CDR1 SGHDT and CDR2 YYEEEE. The CDR3 bases are TGTGCCAGCAGCTTGACGGGAGGGGTTGGAAACACCATATATTTT. Translated: CASSLTGGVGNTIYF.

This rearrangement joins TRBV19 to TRBJ2-5, with 12 bases matching TRBD1. This CDR3 has 17 amino acids. Germline V gives CDR1 LNHDA, CDR2 SQIVND (reference sequence). Unmatched junction bases numbered 12, after V lost 5 bases and J lost 5 bases. Here the CDR3 reads CASSWGQGALYAETQYF. CDR3 bases: TGTGCCAGTAGTTGGGGACAGGGGGCTTTGTATGCGGAGACCCAGTACTTC.

CDR3 region: CASSLRQDQETQYF. CDR3 DNA: TGCGCCAGCAGCTTAAGACAGGACCAAGAGACCCAGTACTTC. V usage is TRBV5-1 and J usage is TRBJ2-5; TRBD1 might be the D (6 bases). V lost 2 bases, J lost 0 bases, and 8 bases lay in between. The CDR3 is 14 amino acids. The germline V gene has CDR1 SGHRS and CDR2 YFSETQ.

V usage is TRBV5-3 and J usage is TRBJ1-1; D is perhaps TRBD1 (6 bases). TRBV5-3 is an ORF for which the function is uncertain. V was trimmed by 2 bases and J by 5 bases, leaving 13 bases between them. This CDR3 is built from 14 residues. For the CDR3, the DNA is TGTGCCAGAAGCTTAAGGGGGATTCGGACTGAAGCTTTCTTT. Protein sequence: CARSLRGIRTEAFF.

The rearrangement uses TRBV5-5 and TRBJ1-1, with D perhaps TRBD1 (6 bases). V was trimmed by 4 bases and J by 4 bases, leaving 14 bases between them. The length of the CDR3 is 14 residues. CDR1 and CDR2 from the germline V gene are SGHKS and YYEKEE (reference sequence). This chain's CDR3 is CASSASGDRTEAFF. The CDR3 DNA sequence: TGTGCCAGCAGCGCATCAGGGGATCGCACTGAAGCTTTCTTT.

A remark on this clone: Other DNA variants within this sample encode the same CDR3. V usage is TRBV11-2 and J usage is TRBJ2-3; no firm D call. The CDR3 is made up of 13 amino acids. CDR1 is SGHAT and CDR2 is FQNNGV in the germline V gene. The V gene lost 4 bases and the J gene lost 2 bases, with 7 bases spanning the gap. Here the CDR3 reads CASSSLVTDTQYF. The CDR3 nucleotides read TGTGCCAGCAGCTCACTCGTCACAGATACGCAGTATTTT.

This chain connects TRBV19 to TRBJ2-5, with 10 nucleotides matching TRBD1. Trimming at V came to 1 base and at J to 6 bases, leaving 2 bases not matched to a gene. The CDR3 length is 14 residues. Germline loops: CDR1 LNHDA, CDR2 SQIVND (reference sequence). The CDR3 protein is CASSIGQGAQTQYF. The CDR3, as DNA: TGTGCCAGTAGTATAGGACAGGGGGCGCAGACCCAGTACTTC.

This clone appeared a few times. The CDR3 DNA follows: TGTGCCAGCAGCGCTGGTGGGCCGTCCCAGTTCTTC. Its translation: CASSAGGPSQFF. The chain carries TRBV7-6 and TRBJ2-1, with D unclear. The CDR3 extends over 12 amino acids. Germline values: CDR1 SGHVS, CDR2 FNYEAQ. V lost 5 bases and J lost 13, with 15 bases in between. Based on the CDR3 plus reference TRBV7-6 and TRBJ2-1, the full variable domain is GAGVSQSPRYKVTKRGQDVALRCDPISGHVSLYWYRQALGQGPEFLTYFNYEAQQDKSGLPNDRFSAERPEGSISTLTIQRTEQRDSAMYRCASSAGGPSQFFGPGTRLTVL.

The chain has TRBV5-1 and TRBJ1-3, with D unclear. Trimming cost V 4 bases and J 0 bases, with 14 bases left between them. Germline V gene sequence: CDR1 SGHRS, CDR2 YFSETQ. This CDR3 has 16 amino acids. Here the CDR3 reads CASSPRRESSGNTIYF. The CDR3 DNA is TGCGCCAGCAGCCCCCGTAGGGAGAGCTCTGGAAACACCATATATTTT.

The rearrangement uses TRBV7-3 and TRBJ2-1; weak D call: TRBD1 (5 bases). Looked up from germline, CDR1 is SGHTA and CDR2 is FQGTGA. This CDR3 is 15 amino acids long. V was pared by 5 bases and J by 3 bases, with 14 bases between. Written as DNA, the CDR3 is TGTGCCAGCAGCCCCACCGGGCAGGGCTACAATGAGCAGTTCTTC. Translation gives CASSPTGQGYNEQFF.

The genes are TRBV15 and TRBJ2-1; 13 bases align to TRBD2. The ends lost 2 bases at V and 6 bases at J; junction bases unmatched: 7. Germline CDR1 is LNHNV and CDR2 is YYDKDF (reference sequence). The CDR3 extends over 17 amino acids. For the CDR3, the DNA is TGTGCCACCAGCAGACCCCGTACTAGCGGGAGGGGCAATGAGCAGTTCTTC. Translating gives CATSRPRTSGRGNEQFF.

The chain combines TRBV21-1 with TRBJ2-7; the table's TRBD1 call for D was not verified on the DNA. TRBV21-1 is a pseudogene segment. This CDR3 comprises 13 residues. CDR3 nucleotides: TGTGCCAGCAGCTGGGACAGAGAACACGAGCAGTACTTC. The encoded protein is CASSWDREHEQYF.

This sequence joins TRBV30 and TRBJ2-1, with TRBD2 identical over 10 bases. Germline V CDR1 and CDR2: GTSNPN, SVGIG (reference sequence). The CDR3 has 15 amino acids. J lost 5 bases, V lost 0 bases, and 4 bases had no gene match. CDR3 residues: CAWSVQTSGHNEQFF. Here the CDR3 DNA reads TGTGCCTGGAGTGTACAGACTAGCGGGCACAATGAGCAGTTCTTC.

CDR3 sequence (DNA): TGTGCCAGCAGTTACACAGGGGTTCAGAATGGGCAGCCCCAGCATTTT. Protein sequence: CASSYTGVQNGQPQHF. The V gene is TRBV6-5, the J gene TRBJ1-5; TRBD1 aligns across 7 bases. The CDR3 is 16 amino acids. Germline V lookup: CDR1 MNHEY, CDR2 SVGAGI. V lost 2 bases, J lost 7 bases, and 11 bases stayed unmatched.

This sequence joins TRBV5-6 and TRBJ2-2, with D possibly being TRBD2 (6 bases). Trimming cost V 1 base and J 0 bases, with 13 bases left between them. There are 17 residues in the CDR3. Germline V gene data show CDR1 as SGHDT and CDR2 as YYEEEE. The CDR3 region has the DNA TGTGCCAGCAGCTTGTTTACGGGAGCAGCGAACACCGGGGAGCTGTTTTTT. Protein: CASSLFTGAANTGELFF.

This clone was picked up a small number of times. This chain links TRBV18 with TRBJ2-2, with 7 bases that match TRBD1. J lost 0 bases, V lost 4 bases, and 5 bases had no gene match. Germline V lookup: CDR1 KGHSH, CDR2 LQKENI. The CDR3 runs to 16 residues. As DNA, the CDR3 is TGTGCCAGCTCACAGCAGGGGGTATCGAACACCGGGGAGCTGTTTTTT. Translated, it gives CASSQQGVSNTGELFF.

The rearrangement uses TRBV7-6 and TRBJ1-4, with D tentatively TRBD1 (5 bases). CDR3 length equals 15 residues. The V end lost 1 base, the J end lost 7 bases, and 13 bases lay between the germline ends. The germline CDR1 and CDR2 sequences are SGHVS and FNYEAQ. CDR3 bases: TGTGCCAGCAGCTTAGACTTCGGGGGGAGTGAAAAACTGTTTTTT. It encodes CASSLDFGGSEKLFF.

CDR3 in DNA: TGCGCCAGCAGCGGGGGGGAGGACGAGCAGTACTTC. Translated: CASSGGEDEQYF. V usage is TRBV4-1 and J usage is TRBJ2-7; TRBD2 matches at 7 bases. This CDR3 has 12 residues. CDR1 is MGHRA and CDR2 is YSYEKL in the germline V gene. Trimming took 5 bases from V and 5 from J; bases not matched to a gene: 3.

This rearrangement joins TRBV29-1 to TRBJ2-1; tentatively, D is TRBD2 (5 bases). V was cut by 6 bases and J by 0 bases, with 12 bases left in between. Germline V gene sequence: CDR1 SQVTM, CDR2 ANQGSEA. The CDR3 covers 14 residues. CDR3 coding DNA: TGCAGCGTGTCTCGGGGTAGCTCCTACAATGAGCAGTTCTTC. This encodes CSVSRGSSYNEQFF.

This clone appeared a few times. The junction departs from germline at one end; a sequencing error may be responsible. The chain combines TRBV7-7 with TRBJ2-7; 8 bases are shared with TRBD2. The CDR3 is made up of 13 amino acids. Germline CDR1 reads SSHAT; CDR2 reads FNYEAQ (reference sequence). The CDR3 coding sequence is TGTGCTAGCAGCCAAACAGCGGGAGAGGAGCAGTACTTC. Translation gives CASSQTAGEEQYF.

The V gene is TRBV7-8, the J gene TRBJ1-1; 10 nucleotides agree with TRBD1. V lost 3 bases, J lost 6 bases, and 7 bases stayed unmatched. Germline V gene data show CDR1 as SGHVS and CDR2 as FQNEAQ. The CDR3 is 15 residues long. Here the CDR3 reads CASSFPRQGASEAFF. The CDR3 nucleotides are TGTGCCAGCAGCTTCCCGAGACAGGGGGCCTCTGAAGCTTTCTTT.

The V gene is TRBV7-9, the J gene TRBJ2-2; D gene unclear. Trimming removed 7 bases at V and 6 bases at J, with 15 bases between. This CDR3 spans 14 amino acids. Looked up from germline, CDR1 is SEHNR and CDR2 is FQNEAQ (reference sequence). CDR3 sequence reads: CASIPDTWPGELFF. CDR3 sequence (DNA): TGTGCCAGCATCCCTGACACTTGGCCCGGGGAGCTGTTTTTT.

The V call is TRBV5-6, the J call TRBJ2-7; possible D gene TRBD2, 5 bases. The germline CDR1 and CDR2 sequences are SGHDT and YYEEEE. The V and J ends lost 2 bases and 2 bases respectively, with 14 bases between them. The CDR3 runs 15 residues. CDR3 nucleotides: TGTGCCAGCAGCTTTGGGGTTCTAGCTCCCTACGAGCAGTACGTC. Translating it yields CASSFGVLAPYEQYV.

The chain has TRBV29-1 and TRBJ2-5; possible D gene TRBD1, 6 bases. The CDR3 covers 15 residues. The ends were cut back, 0 bases at V and 0 bases at J, with 11 bases in the middle. CDR1 is SQVTM, CDR2 ANQGSEA, per germline. Here the CDR3 DNA reads TGCAGCGTTGAAGATGTAGACAGGAACCAAGAGACCCAGTACTTC. Translation gives CSVEDVDRNQETQYF. Looking up the rest from reference TRBV29-1 and TRBJ2-5 gives the full variable domain: SAVISQKPSRDICQRGTSLTIQCQVDSQVTMMFWYRQQPGQSLTLIATANQGSEATYESGFVIDKFPISRPNLTFSTLTVSNMSPEDSSIYLCSVEDVDRNQETQYFGPGTRLLVL.

V and J are TRBV6-1 and TRBJ1-2, with TRBD1 as a possible D gene (5 bases). The CDR3 totals 12 residues. Germline assignment: CDR1 MNHNS and CDR2 SASEGT. Trimming left V 1 base short and J 7 bases short, with 7 bases between. CDR3 sequence (DNA): TGTGCCAGCAGTGAAGGGGGCTTTGGCTACACCTTC. This encodes CASSEGGFGYTF.

The CDR3 reads CAWSPVDRRSTDTQYF. CDR3 sequence (DNA): TGTGCCTGGAGCCCAGTGGACAGGCGATCTACAGATACGCAGTATTTT. The V call is TRBV30, the J call TRBJ2-3; 7 positions agree with TRBD1. The trim removed 3 bases at V and 3 bases at J, leaving 12 bases unmatched. The CDR3 runs to 16 residues. The germline V gene has CDR1 GTSNPN and CDR2 SVGIG (reference sequence).

The genes are TRBV27 and TRBJ2-1, with 8 bases that match TRBD2. There are 17 residues in the CDR3. CDR1 MNHEY and CDR2 SMNVEV come from the germline V gene (reference sequence). The trim removed 5 bases at V and 10 bases at J, leaving 19 bases unmatched. As DNA, the CDR3 is TGTGCCAGCAGTCGGACAGAATTAGCGGGGCGAGCAGAGGAGCAGTTCTTC. Residues: CASSRTELAGRAEEQFF.

This clone was seen only a few times. V gene TRBV2 combines with J gene TRBJ2-5, with 7 bases identical to TRBD1. Trimming at V came to 8 bases and at J to 4 bases, leaving 13 bases not matched to a gene. Germline CDR1 is SNHLY and CDR2 is FYNNEI. The CDR3 consists of 15 residues. CDR3 nucleotide sequence: TGTGCCAGCCACCTGGCAGGGGGAAGGGGAGAGACCCAGTACTTC. Residues: CASHLAGGRGETQYF.

The genes are TRBV6-5 and TRBJ2-7; D is perhaps TRBD2 (6 bases). This CDR3 is 13 amino acids long. Germline V gives CDR1 MNHEY, CDR2 SVGAGI. Trimming stripped 11 bases from V and 2 bases from J, with 16 bases between. CDR3 DNA: TGTGCCTCCAGGAGGGGCGAGACCTACGAGCAGTACTTC. This gives the protein CASRRGETYEQYF.

This clone was counted a single time. The chain couples TRBV9 to TRBJ1-1; possible D gene TRBD1, 5 bases. This CDR3 is built from 16 residues. Germline V gene data show CDR1 as SGDLS and CDR2 as YYNGEE. The ends were cut back, 0 bases at V and 5 bases at J, with 17 bases in the middle. DNA of the CDR3: TGTGCCAGCAGCGTAGGGGTGGGGGAGGGGATTACTGAAGCTTTCTTT. It translates to CASSVGVGEGITEAFF.